Below are 2 T cell receptor beta chains sequenced from a single sample in a study of cytotoxic CD8 clonotypes in ibrutinib-treated CLL. Method: immunoSEQ multiplex PCR; TCRdb's copy keeps in-frame clones and lacks some. The table records tens of thousands of clones, roughly 86% of them present only once. Sequences were derived from PBMCs, sampled before ibrutinib treatment. These receptors were collected from a human donor with chronic lymphocytic leukemia.

The chain joins TRBV27 to TRBJ1-5, with a tentative D call TRBD1 (5 bases). This CDR3 is built from 16 residues. V lost 5 bases and J 3 bases, leaving 17 bases between the germline ends. From germline, CDR1 is MNHEY and CDR2 SMNVEV (reference sequence). The CDR3 DNA reads as TGTGCCAGCAGTCTAGCCCTTGGGGCAGACAATCAGCCCCAGCATTTT. Its translation: CASSLALGADNQPQHF.

This chain links TRBV4-2 with TRBJ2-4; D call uncertain. The germline V gene encodes CDR1 LGHNA and CDR2 YNFKEQ. Deletions cut 0 bases from V and 11 bases from J, with 17 bases between. CDR3 length equals 15 residues. CDR3 loop: CASSQEGLVNAVQYF. The CDR3 DNA sequence: TGTGCCAGCAGCCAAGAAGGGCTAGTGAACGCGGTTCAGTACTTC.